This TCR beta chain was observed in a study of T cell responses to AZD1222 COVID-19 vaccine (dated by TCRdb to 2020 to 2022). A note on the overall study: AZD1222 recipients whose second dose came at about 4 weeks and those whose second dose came at about 12 weeks were combined into one group, since spike-specific TCR depth and breadth did not differ between the two schedules. A total of more than 230 trial participants underwent TCR sequencing, of whom about 200 received two doses of AZD1222 and some 26 received two doses of the MenACWY control vaccine. Trial participants were enrolled by age into subgroups of 18-55, 56-69 and 70-plus years, and about 150, 27 and 61 TCR-sequenced participants, respectively, were included in these subgroups.

Overall study outcomes, separate from this receptor: The 56-69-year group was small, and its depth increase did not reach significance, likely because of low power. Conclusions about previously exposed vaccinees are limited, since just five to seven AZD1222 recipients were seropositive for SARS-CoV-2 at baseline. A significant rise in spike-specific TCR breadth and depth was observed after two AZD1222 doses relative to day 0 and relative to MenACWY recipients. Because no day 14 peak-response samples were available, repertoires were characterized only after the peak T cell response. Participants were mostly white British and included more females than males, and it was suggested by the authors that clonal diversity may have been underestimated. Reportedly, close to half of the unique spike-specific TCRs recognized epitopes lying outside the regions that are mutated in the B.1.351 and B.1.1.7 variants. CD4 TCRs associated with the vaccine covered the entire spike protein, and the dominant responses were in regions 160-218 and 743-854.

The CDR3 regions of human TCRbeta chains were analyzed by immunosequencing. In the source study's methods: TCRs in the repertoires were matched against a reference library of SARS-CoV-2-specific TCRs that had been generated with the MIRA antigen-specificity platform. Breadth meant the fraction of unique TCRs that were SARS-CoV-2-associated, whereas depth meant the fraction of total T cells that were SARS-CoV-2-associated. Each spike-specific TCR was assigned to its reactive spike region and to a CD4 or CD8 class using the MIRA data. Log10-transformed breadth and depth values were compared by one-way ANOVA with Sidak's multiple comparisons tests. TCRdb re-hosts the immuneACCESS table, in-frame sequences only. Its copies lack some clones; in the studies checked, an unresolved V gene accounts for under half of them, and the cause for the rest is not known. V and J calls and clone size come straight from that table; D and trimming were deduced from the DNA. The sample table records more than 120,000 clones; 90% to 95% of these occur just once. Of the sample, around 5% is held by the ten largest clones.

Note on this clone: No antigen is known for it. No much larger clone exists at a distance of one base, and base qualities are not known.

The time point label of this sample denotes: baseline before first vaccination. The vaccinee samples were drawn from two UK trials, COV001 and COV002, one of which was a single-blind randomized controlled phase 2/3 trial testing AZD1222 (ChAdOx1 nCoV-19) in healthy adults. For TCRbeta chain sequencing, PBMC samples were collected from trial participants at day 0 and at day 28 after the second dose. Cut back by 8 bases and 5 bases, the V and J ends lie 24 bases apart. According to the germline V gene, CDR1 reads ENHRY and CDR2 reads SYGVKD. The CDR3 numbers 17 residues from cysteine through phenylalanine. The DNA shown is the 51-base CDR3, in frame from base 1.

The rearranged chain carries TRBV10-3 and TRBJ2-2; TRBD1 is a weak D gene call, 5 bases matching. The source is an adult in good health. This specimen consisted of peripheral blood, obtained on day 0 of AZD1222 vaccination. The bases read TGTGCCATCGGCAACCTAGGGGCCCGATCCCTGACCGGGGAGCTGTTTTTT. Its protein reads: CAIGNLGARSLTGELFF.